These 20 T cell receptor beta chains originate from one sample sequenced in a study of T cells in Graves' hyperthyroidism and ophthalmopathy. RNA transcripts gave rise to amplified TCR beta CDR3 regions. Primed by the HTBI set, a first-round RT-PCR was run on the TCR CDR3. MiXCR, run by TCRdb on the multiplex PCR reads, gives a single entry per CDR3 protein. Here the sample spans 700,000 or so distinct CDR3 sequences, roughly 17% being singletons. Sequencing used blood. The receptors come from a man younger than 35 with Graves' hyperthyroidism.

In regard to this clonotype: Possible read error: a much larger clone is one base away. The chain employs TRBV2 and TRBJ1-1; D unresolved. Germline V CDR1 and CDR2: SNHLY, FYNNEI. Deletions cut 11 bases from V and 1 base from J, with 11 bases between. This CDR3 region has 12 residues. CDR3 protein: CASRGSNTEAFF. In nucleotides, the CDR3 is TGTGCCTCGCGGGGTTCGAACACTGAAGCTTTCTTT.

This clonotype was seen ten or more times. The chain couples TRBV30 to TRBJ1-5, with D unclear. The CDR3 extends over 13 amino acids. The V end was cut by 7 bases, the J end by 0 bases, with 10 bases between. Germline CDR1 is GTSNPN and CDR2 is SVGIG (reference sequence). For the CDR3, the DNA is TGTGCCTACCGGGTCCATAGCAATCAGCCCCAGCATTTT. Translated, it gives CAYRVHSNQPQHF.

The table lists this clonotype with many counts. This sequence joins TRBV28 and TRBJ2-3; possibly TRBD2 for D (7 bases). Germline V gene lookup returns CDR1 MDHEN and CDR2 SYDVKM. V was clipped by 2 bases and J by 2 bases, with 14 bases between them. This CDR3 is built from 16 residues. CDR3 coding DNA: TGTGCCAGCAGTTTAACGGAGGGGGGGGACACAGATACGCAGTATTTT. Translated: CASSLTEGGDTDTQYF.

This clonotype was seen ten or more times. The genes are TRBV20-1 and TRBJ2-3, with TRBD2 matching over 9 bases. The ends lost 5 bases at V and 2 bases at J; junction bases unmatched: 8. Germline CDR1 reads DFQATT; CDR2 reads SNEGSKA (reference sequence). CDR3 length: 15 amino acids. The DNA of the CDR3 is TGCAGTGCTCGCAAGACTAGCGGAGACACAGATACGCAGTATTTT. This sequence encodes CSARKTSGDTDTQYF.

This clonotype was seen many times. This chain joins TRBV28 and TRBJ2-7, with a tentative D call TRBD1 (5 bases). Trimming removed 3 bases at V and 5 bases at J, with 14 bases between. Germline V gene data show CDR1 as MDHEN and CDR2 as SYDVKM. The CDR3 is 14 amino acids. Written as DNA, the CDR3 is TGTGCCAGCAGTTTGGTAGGCCAGGGCCACGAGCAGTACTTC. Protein product: CASSLVGQGHEQYF.

In its sample, this clonotype was seen many times. V is TRBV11-2 and J is TRBJ2-4; D is unresolved. CDR3 size: 11 residues. Per the germline V gene, CDR1 is SGHAT and CDR2 is FQNNGV. Trimming cost V 3 bases and J 7 bases, with 4 bases left between them. The CDR3 region is CASSLENIQYF. The CDR3 coding sequence is TGTGCCAGCAGCTTGGAGAACATTCAGTACTTC.

This clonotype has ten or more counts. This chain joins TRBV28 and TRBJ1-1, with 7 bases aligning to TRBD1. The CDR3 length is 16 residues. Looked up from germline, CDR1 is MDHEN and CDR2 is SYDVKM. V shed 2 bases and J 3 bases; nucleotides not matched to a gene: 9. The CDR3 region is CASSLEDRDLHTEAFF. DNA for the CDR3: TGTGCCAGCAGTTTAGAAGACAGGGATTTACACACTGAAGCTTTCTTT.

In its sample, this clonotype was seen many times. The rearrangement joins TRBV28 to TRBJ2-5, with 9 positions matching TRBD1. The V gene end was trimmed by 5 bases and the J gene end by 4 bases; junction bases not matched to a gene: 8. Looked up from germline, CDR1 is MDHEN and CDR2 is SYDVKM. The CDR3 is made up of 15 amino acids. CDR3 amino acids: CASSLQGAGRETQYF. For the CDR3, the DNA is TGTGCCAGCAGTCTACAGGGGGCTGGTCGAGAGACCCAGTACTTC. The whole variable domain, filled in from reference TRBV28 and TRBJ2-5, reads DVKVTQSSRYLVKRTGEKVFLECVQDMDHENMFWYRQDPGLGLRLIYFSYDVKMKEKGDIPEGYSVSREKKERFSLILESASTNQTSMYLCASSLQGAGRETQYFGPGTRLLVL.

The chain recombines TRBV28 with TRBJ1-2; a weak D match, TRBD1 (5 bases). Germline CDR1 and CDR2: MDHEN and SYDVKM. V was cut by 4 bases and J by 2 bases, with 8 bases left in between. There are 13 residues in the CDR3. The CDR3 DNA follows: TGTGCCAGCAGTTGGAGGGGAAACTATGGCTACACCTTC. Encoded protein: CASSWRGNYGYTF.

This clonotype was counted many times. V and J are TRBV30 and TRBJ1-1, with D unclear. This CDR3 has 12 residues. The ends were cut back, 8 bases at V and 0 bases at J, with 10 bases in the middle. Germline CDR1 is GTSNPN and CDR2 is SVGIG (reference sequence). The CDR3: CAVVRMNTEAFF. CDR3 nucleotides: TGTGCCGTCGTACGGATGAACACTGAAGCTTTCTTT.

The rearrangement uses TRBV4-3 and TRBJ2-7; 10 positions agree with TRBD2. The CDR3 consists of 16 residues. The J segment lost 5 bases and the V segment lost 3 bases, leaving 10 bases of the junction unmatched. Germline CDR1 and CDR2: LGHNA and YSLEER. The CDR3 region is CASSHTLAGTLNEQYF. The CDR3 nucleotides read TGCGCCAGCAGCCACACACTAGCGGGAACTCTTAACGAGCAGTACTTC.

This clonotype was counted many times. This chain uses TRBV27 with TRBJ2-1; 9 nucleotides line up with TRBD1. V lost 0 bases, J lost 4 bases, and 1 base stayed unmatched. In germline, CDR1 is MNHEY, CDR2 SMNVEV (reference sequence). This CDR3 has 15 residues. CDR3 DNA: TGTGCCAGCAGTTTATCGGGACAGGGTTACAATGAGCAGTTCTTC. Translated, it gives CASSLSGQGYNEQFF.

This clonotype came up many times. The chain has TRBV28 and TRBJ2-2; D might be TRBD1 (5 bases). Germline CDR1 is MDHEN and CDR2 is SYDVKM. This CDR3 contains 15 residues. Trimming took 5 bases from V and 4 from J, leaving 14 bases between them. The CDR3 sequence: CASSTSGLGTGELFF. Written as DNA, the CDR3 is TGTGCCAGCAGTACATCAGGGTTGGGCACCGGGGAGCTGTTTTTT.

This clonotype has at least ten counts. V gene TRBV7-2 combines with J gene TRBJ2-1; D not resolved. This CDR3 region has 10 residues. Deletions cut 7 bases from V and 8 bases from J, with 6 bases between. Germline CDR1 SGHTA, CDR2 FQGNSA. The CDR3: CASNRDEQFF. Here the CDR3 DNA reads TGTGCCAGCAACCGGGATGAGCAGTTCTTC.

V is TRBV4-1 and J is TRBJ1-6, with D unresolved. The V end lost 5 bases, the J end lost 7 bases, and 18 bases lay between the germline ends. Germline CDR1 and CDR2: MGHRA and YSYEKL. The CDR3 has 16 amino acids. CDR3 loop: CASSVRITEGNSPLHF. CDR3 nucleotides: TGCGCCAGCAGCGTTCGGATTACCGAAGGCAATTCACCCCTCCACTTT.

This clonotype was observed at least ten times. The chain links TRBV2 to TRBJ2-5, with 11 bases fitting TRBD2. Germline V gene data show CDR1 as SNHLY and CDR2 as FYNNEI. After removal of 6 bases from V and 5 bases from J, the junction contained 11 bases not matched to a gene. The CDR3 runs to 16 residues. The CDR3 loop reads CASRATSGRGRETQYF. In nucleotides, the CDR3 is TGTGCCAGCAGGGCAACTAGCGGGAGAGGACGGGAGACCCAGTACTTC.

This clonotype was counted ten times or more. The rearrangement uses TRBV20-1 and TRBJ2-5; D possibly corresponds to TRBD2 (5 bases). V was cut by 6 bases and J by 0 bases, with 11 bases left in between. Germline values: CDR1 DFQATT, CDR2 SNEGSKA (reference sequence). The CDR3 is made up of 13 amino acids. The CDR3 DNA follows: TGCAGTGCCGGGGAGACGGACCAAGAGACCCAGTACTTC. As protein: CSAGETDQETQYF.

The chain recombines TRBV30 with TRBJ1-2; possibly TRBD1 for D (5 bases). The ends were cut back, 1 base at V and 0 bases at J, with 18 bases in the middle. Germline assignment: CDR1 GTSNPN and CDR2 SVGIG (reference sequence). This CDR3 comprises 17 residues. Here the CDR3 reads CAWSGRQPGRANYGYTF. DNA of the CDR3: TGTGCCTGGAGTGGCCGACAGCCGGGAAGGGCTAACTATGGCTACACCTTC.

The chain joins TRBV5-1 to TRBJ2-3; TRBD2 matches 9 bases. The CDR3 sequence is 15 residues long. Looked up from germline, CDR1 is SGHRS and CDR2 is YFSETQ. The ends lost 2 bases at V and 4 bases at J; junction bases unmatched: 5. CDR3 sequence (DNA): TGCGCCAGCAGCTTCGGACTAGCGTCGGCAGATACGCAGTATTTT. Its translation is CASSFGLASADTQYF.

The V call is TRBV5-1, the J call TRBJ2-7, with 11 bases fitting TRBD2. This CDR3 spans 18 amino acids. V was pared by 0 bases and J by 0 bases, with 8 bases of the junction left unmatched. Germline CDR1 is SGHRS and CDR2 is YFSETQ. The CDR3 loop reads CASSLVAGGSTSSYEQYF. The CDR3, as DNA: TGCGCCAGCAGCTTGGTAGCGGGAGGGTCCACGAGCTCCTACGAGCAGTACTTC.